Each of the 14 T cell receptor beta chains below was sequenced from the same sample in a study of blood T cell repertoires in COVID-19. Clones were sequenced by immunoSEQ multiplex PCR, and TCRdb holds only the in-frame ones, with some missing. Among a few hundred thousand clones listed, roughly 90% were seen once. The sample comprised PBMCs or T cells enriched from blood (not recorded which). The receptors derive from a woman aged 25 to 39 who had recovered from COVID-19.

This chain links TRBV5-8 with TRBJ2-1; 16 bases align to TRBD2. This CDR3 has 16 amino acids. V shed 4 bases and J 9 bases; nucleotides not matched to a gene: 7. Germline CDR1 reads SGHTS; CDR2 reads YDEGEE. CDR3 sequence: CASSTGTSGGAGEQFF. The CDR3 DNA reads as TGTGCCAGCAGCACCGGGACTAGCGGGGGGGCTGGTGAGCAGTTCTTC.

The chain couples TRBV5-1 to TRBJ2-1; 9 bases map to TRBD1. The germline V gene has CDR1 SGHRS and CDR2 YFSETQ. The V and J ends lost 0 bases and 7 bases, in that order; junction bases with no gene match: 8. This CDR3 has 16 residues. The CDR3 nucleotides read TGCGCCAGCAGCTTGGGGGTGGGACAGGGCTTGAATGAGCAGTTCTTC. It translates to CASSLGVGQGLNEQFF.

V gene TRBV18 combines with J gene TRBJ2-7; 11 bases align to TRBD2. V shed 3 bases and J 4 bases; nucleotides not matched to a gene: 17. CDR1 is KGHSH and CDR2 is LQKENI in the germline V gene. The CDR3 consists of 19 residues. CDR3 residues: CASSPFPILAGVGLYEQYF. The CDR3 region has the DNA TGTGCCAGCTCACCCTTCCCCATACTAGCGGGAGTAGGGTTGTACGAGCAGTACTTC.

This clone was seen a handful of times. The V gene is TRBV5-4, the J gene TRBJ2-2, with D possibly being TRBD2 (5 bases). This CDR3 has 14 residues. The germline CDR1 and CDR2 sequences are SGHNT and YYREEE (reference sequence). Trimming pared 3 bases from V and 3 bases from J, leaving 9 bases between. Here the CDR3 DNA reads TGTGCCAGCAGCTCGGCCGGGGACACCGGGGAGCTGTTTTTT. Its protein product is CASSSAGDTGELFF.

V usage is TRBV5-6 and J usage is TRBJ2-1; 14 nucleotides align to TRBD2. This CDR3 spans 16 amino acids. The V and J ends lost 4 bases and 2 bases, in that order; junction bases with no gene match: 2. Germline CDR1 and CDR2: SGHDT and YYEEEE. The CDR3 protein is CASSRLAGGTYNEQFF. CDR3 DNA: TGTGCCAGCAGCCGACTAGCGGGAGGGACCTACAATGAGCAGTTCTTC.

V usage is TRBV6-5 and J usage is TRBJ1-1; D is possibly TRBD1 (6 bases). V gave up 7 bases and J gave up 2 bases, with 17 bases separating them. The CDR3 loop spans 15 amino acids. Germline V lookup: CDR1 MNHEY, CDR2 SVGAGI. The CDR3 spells CASIKNREGNTEAFF. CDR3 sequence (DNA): TGTGCCAGCATTAAGAACAGGGAAGGAAACACTGAAGCTTTCTTT.

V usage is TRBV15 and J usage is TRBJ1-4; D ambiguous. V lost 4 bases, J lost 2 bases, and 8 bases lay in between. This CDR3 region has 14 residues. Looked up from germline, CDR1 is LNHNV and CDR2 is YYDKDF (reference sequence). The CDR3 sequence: CATSNRGTNEKLFF. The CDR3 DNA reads TGTGCCACCAGCAACCGAGGCACTAATGAAAAACTGTTTTTT.

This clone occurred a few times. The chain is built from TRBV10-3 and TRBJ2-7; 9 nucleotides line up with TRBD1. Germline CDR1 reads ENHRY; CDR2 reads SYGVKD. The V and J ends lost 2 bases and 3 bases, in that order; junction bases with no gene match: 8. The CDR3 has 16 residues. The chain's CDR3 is CAISEPGQGTNYEQYF. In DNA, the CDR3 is TGTGCCATCAGTGAGCCGGGACAGGGCACTAACTACGAGCAGTACTTC.

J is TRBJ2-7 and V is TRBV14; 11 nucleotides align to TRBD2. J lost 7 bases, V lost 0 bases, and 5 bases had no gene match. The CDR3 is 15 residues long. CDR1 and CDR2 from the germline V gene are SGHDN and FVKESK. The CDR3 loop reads CASSQELAGVKEQYF. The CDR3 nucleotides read TGTGCCAGCAGCCAAGAACTAGCGGGAGTGAAAGAGCAGTACTTC.

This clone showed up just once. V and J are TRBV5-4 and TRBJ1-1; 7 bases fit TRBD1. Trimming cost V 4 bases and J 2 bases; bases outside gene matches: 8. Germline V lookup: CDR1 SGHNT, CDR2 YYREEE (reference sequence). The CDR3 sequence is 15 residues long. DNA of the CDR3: TGTGCCAGCAGCCGGGACAGAGGCTTAAACACTGAAGCTTTCTTT. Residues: CASSRDRGLNTEAFF.

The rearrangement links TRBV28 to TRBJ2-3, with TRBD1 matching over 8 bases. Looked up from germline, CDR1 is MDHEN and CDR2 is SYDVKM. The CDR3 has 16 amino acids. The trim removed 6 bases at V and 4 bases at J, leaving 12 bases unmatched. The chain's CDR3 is CASSQIRTGSSDTQYF. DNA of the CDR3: TGTGCCAGCAGCCAGATCCGGACAGGGTCGTCAGATACGCAGTATTTT.

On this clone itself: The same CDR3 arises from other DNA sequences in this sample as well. The CDR3 here is CASSYGQGTYEQYF. The CDR3 DNA follows: TGTGCCAGCAGTTATGGCCAGGGTACCTACGAGCAGTACTTC. The V and J genes are TRBV6-5 and TRBJ2-7; maybe TRBD1 (5 bases). The CDR3 extends over 14 amino acids. The V end was cut by 3 bases, the J end by 2 bases, with 11 bases between. CDR1 MNHEY and CDR2 SVGAGI come from the germline V gene.

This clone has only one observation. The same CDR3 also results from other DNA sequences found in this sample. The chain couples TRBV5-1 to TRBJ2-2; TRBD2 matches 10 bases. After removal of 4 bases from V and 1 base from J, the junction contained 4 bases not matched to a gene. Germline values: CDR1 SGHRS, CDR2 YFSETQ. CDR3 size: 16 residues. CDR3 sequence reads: CASSPLAGGNTGELFF. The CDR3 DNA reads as TGCGCCAGCAGCCCCTTAGCGGGGGGGAACACCGGGGAGCTGTTTTTT. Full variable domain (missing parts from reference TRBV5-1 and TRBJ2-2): KAGVTQTPRYLIKTRGQQVTLSCSPISGHRSVSWYQQTPGQGLQFLFEYFSETQRNKGNFPGRFSGRQFSNSRSEMNVSTLELGDSALYLCASSPLAGGNTGELFFGEGSRLTVL.

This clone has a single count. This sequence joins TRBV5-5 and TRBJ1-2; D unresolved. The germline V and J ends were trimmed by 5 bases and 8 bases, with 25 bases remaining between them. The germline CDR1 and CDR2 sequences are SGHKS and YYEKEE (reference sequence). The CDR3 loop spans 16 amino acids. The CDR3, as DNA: TGTGCCAGCAGTGTCTGGGGAGGCCAGCCTCCTCGCGGCTACACCTTC. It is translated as CASSVWGGQPPRGYTF.